The next 5 T cell receptor beta chains were all read from a single sample in a study of T-cell memory formation after mild COVID-19. TCRdb re-called the 5' RACE reads with MiXCR, one entry per CDR3 protein. The repertoire has some 68,000 distinct CDR3 sequences, approximately 15% of them found once; the top ten carry 31%. The sample taken for sequencing was PBMCs or a T cell subset sorted from them (not recorded which). The receptors were sampled from an adult woman who had mild COVID-19 (a few samples of this study predate the infection). Cell type and time point are not known.

The chain uses TRBV5-1 and TRBJ2-7; possibly TRBD1 for D (6 bases). The ends were cut back, 4 bases at V and 3 bases at J, with 11 bases in the middle. CDR1 and CDR2 from the germline V gene are SGHRS and YFSETQ. CDR3 length: 13 residues. CDR3 in amino acids: CASSPTGIYEQYF. CDR3 DNA sequence: TGCGCCAGCAGCCCGACAGGAATCTACGAGCAGTACTTC.

This clonotype turned up a few times. The genes are TRBV27 and TRBJ1-1; D is perhaps TRBD1 (6 bases). Per germline, CDR1 MNHEY and CDR2 SMNVEV (reference sequence). V was cut by 3 bases and J by 8 bases, with 10 bases left in between. This CDR3 comprises 12 residues. The CDR3 DNA reads TGTGCCAGCAGTTTTTGGGGGGCGGAAGCTTTCTTT. This encodes CASSFWGAEAFF.

The chain is built from TRBV12-3 or TRBV12-4 and TRBJ2-7; D unresolved. This CDR3 region has 12 residues. Trimming stripped 6 bases from V and 3 bases from J, with 9 bases between. The CDR3 DNA follows: TGTGCCAGCAGCCATACAGTCTACGAGCAGTACTTC. Translation: CASSHTVYEQYF.

This clonotype has a handful of counts. The chain couples TRBV7-9 to TRBJ2-1; possibly TRBD2 for D (6 bases). CDR3 length: 13 residues. V lost 5 bases, J lost 5 bases, and 10 bases lay in between. Germline lookup yields CDR1 SEHNR and CDR2 FQNEAQ (reference sequence). CDR3 in amino acids: CASSGPGDNEQFF. Written as DNA, the CDR3 is TGTGCCAGCAGCGGGCCGGGAGACAATGAGCAGTTCTTC.

This sequence joins TRBV7-9 and TRBJ1-2; the match to TRBD1 covers 11 bases. The CDR3 has 16 amino acids. Unmatched junction bases numbered 13, after V lost 5 bases and J lost 8 bases. Germline V gene sequence: CDR1 SEHNR, CDR2 FQNEAQ (reference sequence). The CDR3 sequence: CASSPQGQGAFLGYTF. As DNA, the CDR3 is TGTGCCAGCAGCCCACAAGGACAGGGGGCTTTTTTGGGCTACACCTTC. The full variable domain, its missing parts supplied by reference TRBV7-9 and TRBJ1-2, is DTGVSQNPRHKITKRGQNVTFRCDPISEHNRLYWYRQTLGQGPEFLTYFQNEAQLEKSRLLSDRFSAERPKGSFSTLEIQRTEQGDSAMYLCASSPQGQGAFLGYTFGSGTRLTVV.